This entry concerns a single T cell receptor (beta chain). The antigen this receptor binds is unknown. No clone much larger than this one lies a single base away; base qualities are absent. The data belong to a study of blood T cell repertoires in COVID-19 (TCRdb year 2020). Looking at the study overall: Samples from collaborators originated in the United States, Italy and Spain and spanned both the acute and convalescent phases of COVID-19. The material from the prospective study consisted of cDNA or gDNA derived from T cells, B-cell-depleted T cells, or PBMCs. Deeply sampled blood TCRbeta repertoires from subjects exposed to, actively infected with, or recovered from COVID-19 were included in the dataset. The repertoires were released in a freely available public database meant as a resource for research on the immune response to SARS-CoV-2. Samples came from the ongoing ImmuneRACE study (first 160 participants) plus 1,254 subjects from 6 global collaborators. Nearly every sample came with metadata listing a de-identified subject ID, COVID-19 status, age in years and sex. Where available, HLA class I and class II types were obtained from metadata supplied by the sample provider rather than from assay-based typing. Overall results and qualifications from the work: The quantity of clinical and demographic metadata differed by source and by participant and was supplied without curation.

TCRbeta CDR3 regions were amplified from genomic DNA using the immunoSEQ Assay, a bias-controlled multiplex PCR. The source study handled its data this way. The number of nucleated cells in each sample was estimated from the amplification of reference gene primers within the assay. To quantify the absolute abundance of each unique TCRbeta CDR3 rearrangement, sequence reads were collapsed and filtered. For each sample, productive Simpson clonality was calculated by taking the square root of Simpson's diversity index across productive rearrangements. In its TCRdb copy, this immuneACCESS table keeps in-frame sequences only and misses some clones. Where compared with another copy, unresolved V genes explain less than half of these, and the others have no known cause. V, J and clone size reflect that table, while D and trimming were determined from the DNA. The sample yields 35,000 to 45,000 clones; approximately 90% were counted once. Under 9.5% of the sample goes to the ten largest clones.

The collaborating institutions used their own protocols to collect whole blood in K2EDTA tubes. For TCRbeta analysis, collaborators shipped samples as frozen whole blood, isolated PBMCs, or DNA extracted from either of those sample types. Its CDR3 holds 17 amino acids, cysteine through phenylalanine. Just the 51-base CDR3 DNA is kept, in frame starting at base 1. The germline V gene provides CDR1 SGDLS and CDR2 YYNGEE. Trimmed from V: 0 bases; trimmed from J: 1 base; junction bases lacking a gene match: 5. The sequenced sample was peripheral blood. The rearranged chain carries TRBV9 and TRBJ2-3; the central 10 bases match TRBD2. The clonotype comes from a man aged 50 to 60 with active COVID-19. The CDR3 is CASSVGTGTSGTDTQYF. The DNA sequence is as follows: TGTGCCAGCAGCGTAGGAACCGGGACTAGCGGCACAGATACGCAGTATTTT.